The next 5 T cell receptor beta chains were all read from a single sample in a study of blood T cell repertoires in COVID-19. Assay used: immunoSEQ multiplex PCR; TCRdb lists only in-frame clones, some missing. The sample has fewer than 300,000 clones; about four fifths are singletons. Sequencing input: peripheral blood. The origin of the receptors is a person between 65 and 79 years old with COVID-19, enrolled during active disease.

The chain combines TRBV29-1 with TRBJ2-7; 8 bases map to TRBD1. Germline-derived CDR1 and CDR2 are SQVTM and ANQGSEA. The CDR3 is 12 residues long. V was clipped by 5 bases and J by 5 bases; unmatched bases: 5. CDR3 protein: CSVRQGTHEQYF. As DNA, the CDR3 is TGCAGCGTTCGACAGGGGACCCACGAGCAGTACTTC.

J is TRBJ2-2 and V is TRBV7-2; D unclear. This CDR3 is 14 amino acids long. Germline values: CDR1 SGHTA, CDR2 FQGNSA. Trimming cost V 4 bases and J 7 bases, with 13 bases left between them. The CDR3 is CASSSSFLGGELFF. The CDR3 nucleotides read TGTGCCAGCAGCTCGAGCTTTCTTGGCGGGGAGCTGTTTTTT.

This chain joins TRBV9 and TRBJ2-7; no firm D call. Germline values: CDR1 SGDLS, CDR2 YYNGEE. The CDR3 runs 13 residues. V gave up 1 base and J gave up 2 bases, with 7 bases separating them. Here the CDR3 DNA reads TGTGCCAGCAGCGTACACTCGACCTACGAGCAGTACTTC. Its protein is CASSVHSTYEQYF.

The V call is TRBV18, the J call TRBJ2-2; D not certain. V was trimmed by 3 bases and J by 0 bases, leaving 11 bases between them. This CDR3 comprises 16 residues. The germline V gene has CDR1 KGHSH and CDR2 LQKENI. In DNA, the CDR3 is TGTGCCAGCTCACCTTTACGAGGAGCGAACACCGGGGAGCTGTTTTTT. It yields the protein CASSPLRGANTGELFF.

The chain combines TRBV5-1 with TRBJ1-1; possible D gene TRBD1, 5 bases. Germline CDR1 SGHRS, CDR2 YFSETQ. The CDR3 sequence is 16 residues long. V gave up 4 bases and J gave up 0 bases, with 16 bases separating them. For the CDR3, the DNA is TGCGCCAGCAGCCGGCCGACAGCACCTATGAACACTGAAGCTTTCTTT. It translates to CASSRPTAPMNTEAFF.